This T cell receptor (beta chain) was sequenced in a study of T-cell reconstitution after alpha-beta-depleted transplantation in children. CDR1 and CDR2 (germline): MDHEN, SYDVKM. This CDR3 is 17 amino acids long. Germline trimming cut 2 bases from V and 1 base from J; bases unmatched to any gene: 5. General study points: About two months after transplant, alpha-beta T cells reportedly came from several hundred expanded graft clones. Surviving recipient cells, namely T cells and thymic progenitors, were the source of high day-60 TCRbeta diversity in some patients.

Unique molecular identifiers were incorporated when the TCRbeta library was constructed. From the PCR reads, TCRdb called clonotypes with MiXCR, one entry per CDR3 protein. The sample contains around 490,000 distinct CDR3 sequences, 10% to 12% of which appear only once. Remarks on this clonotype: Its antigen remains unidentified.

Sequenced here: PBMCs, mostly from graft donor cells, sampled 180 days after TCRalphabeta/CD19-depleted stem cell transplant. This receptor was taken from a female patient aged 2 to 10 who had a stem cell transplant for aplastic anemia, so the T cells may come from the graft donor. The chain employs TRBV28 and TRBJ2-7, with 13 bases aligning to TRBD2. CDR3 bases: TGTGCCAGCAGTTTACGACTAGCGGGAGGACCTTCCTACGAGCAGTACTTC. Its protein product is CASSLRLAGGPSYEQYF.